This T cell receptor beta chain was sequenced for a study of cytomegalovirus exposure and HLA in healthy donors. The wider study: The same platform used for the 650 to 850 first-cohort repertoires was also used for the 120 validation repertoires, as a later analysis reported.

Repertoires were generated with immunoSEQ multiplex PCR, while TCRdb's copy carries only in-frame clones and drops some. The repertoire holds more than 150,000 clones, with about 80% as singletons. With 4 bases clipped from V and 5 bases from J, the junction kept 8 bases outside the gene matches. The germline V gene encodes CDR1 SNHLY and CDR2 FYNNEI. The CDR3 runs to 15 residues. The sequencing input was PBMCs. The origin of this receptor is a woman aged 18 to 35 in good health and CMV-seropositive. The V call is TRBV2, the J call TRBJ1-2, with 9 bases aligning to TRBD1. The CDR3 loop reads CASSVGQGEWYGYTF. The CDR3 nucleotides are TGTGCCAGCAGTGTGGGACAGGGAGAATGGTATGGCTACACCTTC.